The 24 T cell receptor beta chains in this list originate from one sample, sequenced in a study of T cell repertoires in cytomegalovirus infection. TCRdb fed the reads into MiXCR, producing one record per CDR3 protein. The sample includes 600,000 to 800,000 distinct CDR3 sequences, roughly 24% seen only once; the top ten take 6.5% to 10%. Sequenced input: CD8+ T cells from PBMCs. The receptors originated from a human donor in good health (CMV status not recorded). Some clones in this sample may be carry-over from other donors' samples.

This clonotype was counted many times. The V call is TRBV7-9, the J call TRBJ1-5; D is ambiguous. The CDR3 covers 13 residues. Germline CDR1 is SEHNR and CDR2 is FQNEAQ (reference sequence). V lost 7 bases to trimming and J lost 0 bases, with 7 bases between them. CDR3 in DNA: TGTGCCAGCATGGCTGATAGCAATCAGCCCCAGCATTTT. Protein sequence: CASMADSNQPQHF.

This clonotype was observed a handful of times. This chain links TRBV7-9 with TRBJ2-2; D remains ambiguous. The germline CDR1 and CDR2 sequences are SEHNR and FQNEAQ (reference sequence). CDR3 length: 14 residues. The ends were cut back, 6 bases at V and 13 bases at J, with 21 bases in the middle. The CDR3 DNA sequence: TGTGCCAGCAGTCCGATTGAGTACCCCCCGCTGCTGTTTTTT. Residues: CASSPIEYPPLLFF.

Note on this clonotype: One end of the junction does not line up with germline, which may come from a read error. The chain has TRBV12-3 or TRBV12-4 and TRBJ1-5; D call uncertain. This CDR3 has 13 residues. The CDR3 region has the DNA TGTGTCAGCAGTCTAGGAGGCAATCAGCCCCAGCATTTT. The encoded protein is CVSSLGGNQPQHF.

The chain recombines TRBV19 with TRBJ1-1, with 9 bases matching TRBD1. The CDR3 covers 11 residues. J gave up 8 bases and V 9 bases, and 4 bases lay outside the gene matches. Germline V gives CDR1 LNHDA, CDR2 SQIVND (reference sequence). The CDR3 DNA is TGTGCCAGCGGGGACAGGGACGAAGCTTTCTTT. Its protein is CASGDRDEAFF.

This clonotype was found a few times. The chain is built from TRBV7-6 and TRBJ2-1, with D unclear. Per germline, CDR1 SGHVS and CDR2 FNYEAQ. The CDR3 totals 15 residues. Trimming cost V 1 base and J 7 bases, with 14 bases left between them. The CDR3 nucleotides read TGTGCCAGCAGCTTAGGTCCGGGTGAAGGAAATGAGCAGTTCTTC. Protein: CASSLGPGEGNEQFF.

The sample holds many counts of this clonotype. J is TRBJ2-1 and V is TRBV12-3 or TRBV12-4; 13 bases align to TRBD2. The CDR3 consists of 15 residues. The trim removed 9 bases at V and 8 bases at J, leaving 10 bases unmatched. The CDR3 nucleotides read TGTGCCAGTAGACTAGCGGGGGGTATTGGCGATGAGCAGTTCTTC. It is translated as CASRLAGGIGDEQFF.

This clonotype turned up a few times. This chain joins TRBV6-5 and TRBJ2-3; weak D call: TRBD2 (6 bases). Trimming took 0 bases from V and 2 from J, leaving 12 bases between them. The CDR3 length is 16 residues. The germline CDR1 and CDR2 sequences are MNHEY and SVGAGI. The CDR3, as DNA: TGTGCCAGCAGTTACTCCGGGAGCCGCCACACAGATACGCAGTATTTT. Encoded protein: CASSYSGSRHTDTQYF.

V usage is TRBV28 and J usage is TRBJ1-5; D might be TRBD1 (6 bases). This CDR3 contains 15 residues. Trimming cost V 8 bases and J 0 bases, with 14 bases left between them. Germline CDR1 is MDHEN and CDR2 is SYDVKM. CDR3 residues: CASLGDMDSNQPQHF. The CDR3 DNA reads TGTGCCAGCCTGGGGGACATGGATAGCAATCAGCCCCAGCATTTT.

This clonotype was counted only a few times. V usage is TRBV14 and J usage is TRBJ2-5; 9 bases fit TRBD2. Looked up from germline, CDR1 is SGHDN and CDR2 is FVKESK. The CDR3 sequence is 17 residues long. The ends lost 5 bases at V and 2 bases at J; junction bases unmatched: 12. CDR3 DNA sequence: TGTGCCAGCAGCTCCCTCGAGATAGCGGGGGCACAAGAGACCCAGTACTTC. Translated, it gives CASSSLEIAGAQETQYF.

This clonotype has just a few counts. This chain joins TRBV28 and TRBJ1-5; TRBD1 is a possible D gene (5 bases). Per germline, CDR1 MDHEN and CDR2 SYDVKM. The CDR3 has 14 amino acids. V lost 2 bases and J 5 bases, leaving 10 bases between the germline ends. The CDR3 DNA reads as TGTGCCAGCAGTTTAGAGACAGAGGATCAGCCCCAGCATTTT. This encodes CASSLETEDQPQHF.

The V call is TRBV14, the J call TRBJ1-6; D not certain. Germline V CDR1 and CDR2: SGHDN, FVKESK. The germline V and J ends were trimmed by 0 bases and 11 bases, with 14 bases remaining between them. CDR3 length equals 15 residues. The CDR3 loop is CASSQDLAPAAPLHF. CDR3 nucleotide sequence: TGTGCCAGCAGCCAAGATCTCGCCCCCGCAGCACCCCTCCACTTT.

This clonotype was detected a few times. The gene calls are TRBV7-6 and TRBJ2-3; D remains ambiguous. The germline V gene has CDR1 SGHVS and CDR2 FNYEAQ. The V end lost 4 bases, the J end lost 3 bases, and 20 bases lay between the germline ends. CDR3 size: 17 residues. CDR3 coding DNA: TGTGCCAGCAGCTCCGATTTTGGTGGACCGGGTACAGATACGCAGTATTTT. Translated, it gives CASSSDFGGPGTDTQYF.

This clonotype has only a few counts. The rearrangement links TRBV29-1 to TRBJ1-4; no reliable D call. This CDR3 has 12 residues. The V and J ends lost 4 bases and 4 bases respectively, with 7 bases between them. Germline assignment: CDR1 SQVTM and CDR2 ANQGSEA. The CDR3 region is CSVGAVNEKLFF. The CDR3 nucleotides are TGCAGCGTTGGGGCAGTTAATGAAAAACTGTTTTTT.

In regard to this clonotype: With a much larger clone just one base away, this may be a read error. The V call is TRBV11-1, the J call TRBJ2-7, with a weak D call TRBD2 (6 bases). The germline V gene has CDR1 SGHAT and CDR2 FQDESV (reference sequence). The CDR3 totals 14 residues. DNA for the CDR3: TGTGCCAGCAGCTTCGGGACTCTCTCCTACAAGCAGTACGTC. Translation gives CASSFGTLSYKQYV.

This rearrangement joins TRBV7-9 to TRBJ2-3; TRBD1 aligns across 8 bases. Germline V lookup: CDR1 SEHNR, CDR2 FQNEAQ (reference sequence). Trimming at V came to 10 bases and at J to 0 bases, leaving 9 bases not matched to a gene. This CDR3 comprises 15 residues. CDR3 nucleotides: TGTGCCACCCAGCCGGGACAGGTTAGCACAGATACGCAGTATTTT. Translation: CATQPGQVSTDTQYF.

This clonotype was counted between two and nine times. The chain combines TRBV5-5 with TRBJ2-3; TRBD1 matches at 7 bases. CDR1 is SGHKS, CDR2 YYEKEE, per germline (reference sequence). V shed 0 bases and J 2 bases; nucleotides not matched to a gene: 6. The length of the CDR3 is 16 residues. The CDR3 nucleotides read TGTGCCAGCAGCTTGGGGGACAGATATTACACAGATACGCAGTATTTT. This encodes CASSLGDRYYTDTQYF.

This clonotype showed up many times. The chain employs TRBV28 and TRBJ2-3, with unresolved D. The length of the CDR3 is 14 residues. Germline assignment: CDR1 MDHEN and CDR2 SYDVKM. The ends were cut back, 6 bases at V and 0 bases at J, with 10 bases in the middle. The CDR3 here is CASSSLSSTDTQYF. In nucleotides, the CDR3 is TGTGCCAGCAGCTCGTTATCTAGCACAGATACGCAGTATTTT.

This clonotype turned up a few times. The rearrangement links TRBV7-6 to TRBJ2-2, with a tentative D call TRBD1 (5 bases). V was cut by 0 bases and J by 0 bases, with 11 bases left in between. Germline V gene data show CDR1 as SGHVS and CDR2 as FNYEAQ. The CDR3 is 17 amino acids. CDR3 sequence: CASSLAPQESNTGELFF. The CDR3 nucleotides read TGTGCCAGCAGCTTAGCGCCACAGGAGTCGAACACCGGGGAGCTGTTTTTT.

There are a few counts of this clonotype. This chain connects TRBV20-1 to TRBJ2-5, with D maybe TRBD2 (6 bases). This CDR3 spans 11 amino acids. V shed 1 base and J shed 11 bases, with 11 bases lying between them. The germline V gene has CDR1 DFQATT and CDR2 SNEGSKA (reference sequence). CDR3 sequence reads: CSARGEGTQYF. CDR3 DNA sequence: TGCAGTGCTAGAGGGGAAGGGACTCAGTACTTC.

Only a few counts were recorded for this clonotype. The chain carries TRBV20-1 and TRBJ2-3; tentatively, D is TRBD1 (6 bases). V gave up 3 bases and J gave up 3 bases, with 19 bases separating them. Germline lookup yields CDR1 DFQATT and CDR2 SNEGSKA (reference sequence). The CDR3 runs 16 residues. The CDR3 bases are TGCAGTGCTAGGGAAGGGGGTCTCTCGCCAACAGATACGCAGTATTTT. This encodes CSAREGGLSPTDTQYF.

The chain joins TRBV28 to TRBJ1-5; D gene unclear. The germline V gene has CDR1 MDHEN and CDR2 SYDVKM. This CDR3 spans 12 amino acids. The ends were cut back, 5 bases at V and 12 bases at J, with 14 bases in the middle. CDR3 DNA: TGTGCCAGCAGTCCCAGATCTAAGCACCAGCATTTT. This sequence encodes CASSPRSKHQHF. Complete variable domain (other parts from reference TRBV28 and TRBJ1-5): DVKVTQSSRYLVKRTGEKVFLECVQDMDHENMFWYRQDPGLGLRLIYFSYDVKMKEKGDIPEGYSVSREKKERFSLILESASTNQTSMYLCASSPRSKHQHFGDGTRLSIL.

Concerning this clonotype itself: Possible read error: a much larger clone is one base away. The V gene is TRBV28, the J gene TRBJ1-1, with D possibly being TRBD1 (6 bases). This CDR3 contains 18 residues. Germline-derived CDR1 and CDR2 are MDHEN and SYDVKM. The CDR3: CANSSPYHRVDLNTEAFF. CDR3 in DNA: TGTGCCAACAGTTCCCCCTACCACAGGGTGGATTTGAACACTGAAGCTTTCTTT.

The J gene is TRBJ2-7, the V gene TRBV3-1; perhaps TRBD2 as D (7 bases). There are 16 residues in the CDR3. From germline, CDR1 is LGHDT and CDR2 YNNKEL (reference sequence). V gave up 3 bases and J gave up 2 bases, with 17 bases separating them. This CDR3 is CASSQGWGGDAYEQYF. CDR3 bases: TGTGCCAGCAGCCAGGGATGGGGGGGCGACGCCTACGAGCAGTACTTC.

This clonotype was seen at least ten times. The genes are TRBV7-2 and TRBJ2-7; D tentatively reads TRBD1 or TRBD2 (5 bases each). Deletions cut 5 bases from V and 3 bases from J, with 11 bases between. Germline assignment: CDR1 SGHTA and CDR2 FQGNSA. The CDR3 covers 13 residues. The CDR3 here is CASSVGPNYEQYV. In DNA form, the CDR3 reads TGTGCCAGCAGCGTGGGACCCAACTACGAGCAGTACGTC.